This note documents a single T cell receptor (beta chain) sequence. Its antigen is not known. The PCR was carried out with 60 Vbeta primers and 13 Jbeta primers. Some clones are missing from TCRdb's copy, which holds only in-frame ones; the method was immunoSEQ multiplex PCR. The sample holds about 160,000 clones; roughly 82% are singletons and the top ten take 5% to 7.5%. The data are from a study of cytomegalovirus exposure and HLA in healthy donors. Study findings and constraints: Sequencing had likely introduced a cluster of highly shared sequence variants as an artifact.

The length of the CDR3 is 15 residues. Germline CDR1 is SGHAT and CDR2 is FQNNGV. With V trimmed by 4 bases and J by 3 bases, 3 bases remained unmatched. This rearrangement joins TRBV11-2 to TRBJ2-1; 10 bases align to TRBD2. Sequenced: PBMCs. The receptor was isolated from a man in his fifties in good health and CMV-seropositive. The CDR3 bases are TGTGCCAGCAGCTCCCTAGCGGGGGTCTACAATGAGCAGTTCTTC. Its protein product is CASSSLAGVYNEQFF.